What follows is one TCR beta chain and its context. Its antigen target is currently unknown. The record has no base qualities; no much larger clone is one base away. The Qiagen DNeasy kit was used to extract genomic DNA both from unsorted PBMCs and from the negatively selected CD4+ and CD8+ fractions. TCR beta CDR3 regions were amplified by immunoSEQ multiplex PCR using primers annealing to V and J segments. A synthetic immune receptor repertoire was used to minimize amplification bias, and any remaining bias was removed computationally after sequencing. The paper's processing steps were these. Repertoire diversity was quantified as the Shannon entropy index using custom Python scripts. Unsorted, CD4+ and CD8+ repertoires were examined separately, except in combined analyses, for which CD4+ and CD8+ sequences were merged in silico. Clonal expansion was defined as a frequency increase of at least 2-fold after treatment compared with C1D1, and clones undetected at baseline were assigned a pseudocount of 0.5. Clones with 0 or 1 copy at C1D1 were classified as singleton clones, and clones with 2 or more copies were classified as non-singleton clones. Clones expanded in unsorted samples were labelled as CD4+, CD8+ or unknown by matching protein sequences in sorted samples from the same patient. Wilcoxon tests on paired samples were used to test diversity changes from C1D1 to C4D1. Entries here come from immuneACCESS through TCRdb and include only in-frame sequences with V and J called. Some clones fail to appear in such tables; in the studies checked, an unresolved V gene covers under half of the shortfall, and the cause of the remainder is unknown. V and J calls and clone size are as listed in that table; D and trimming were resolved from the DNA. Counted in this sample were approximately 90,000 clones; roughly 91% of them appeared once. The biggest ten clones account for less than 3% of the sample.

The sample belongs to a study of PD-1 blockade in classical Hodgkin lymphoma (dated by TCRdb to about 2020). The study in broad terms: Nivolumab dosing was 3 mg/kg intravenously every 2 weeks, continuing until either disease progression or unacceptable toxicity. To define a peripheral blood immune signature of response to PD-1 blockade in classical Hodgkin lymphoma, the study combined TCR beta sequencing with CyTOF. Results the study describes overall, beyond this receptor: By C4D1, a significant rise was seen in CD4+ TCR diversity but not in CD8+ TCR diversity (p=0.0027 vs p=0.16), and the rise was most apparent among complete responders (p=0.02). The study was restricted to a single clinical trial cohort, and the causes of repertoire differences, possibly disease activity or prior therapy, were left undefined. Baseline TCR diversity was reported to be lower in newly diagnosed patients than in healthy donors, and even lower in relapsed/refractory patients. Trial patients with a complete response had baseline diversity similar to that of newly diagnosed patients, while partial responders and progressors had significantly lower diversity. Lower diversity was observed in patients in whom nivolumab was started less than 1 year after ASCT, and these patients were excluded from later analyses so that confounding by immune reconstitution would be avoided.

The time point label here, explained by the study, means: cycle 2 day 1 (C2D1) of nivolumab. All trial patients had relapsed after autologous stem cell transplantation, with cohorts A, B and C differing in prior brentuximab vedotin exposure. The trial cohort comprised some 60 patients with relapsed/refractory classical Hodgkin lymphoma whose best overall responses were complete response, partial response or progressive disease. In the multi-cohort phase II CheckMate 205 trial, trial patients received single-agent nivolumab. An independent review committee assessed best overall response by applying the 2007 International Working Group response criteria. Trial PBMCs were collected immediately before nivolumab initiation (C1D1) and during therapy at cycle 2 day 1 and cycle 4 day 1. After peripheral blood was drawn into 8 mL Vacutainer Cell Preparation Tubes, PBMCs were isolated by centrifugation and then cryopreserved.

Sequencing used peripheral blood mononuclear cells (PBMCs), obtained before the second cycle of nivolumab. The TCR sequence derives from a human donor with classical Hodgkin lymphoma.

The CDR3 region has the sequence CASRDRGKNTEAFF. The nucleotide sequence is given as TGTGCCAGTAGGGACAGGGGAAAGAACACTGAAGCTTTCTTT. Recombination joined TRBV19 with TRBJ1-1; 9 middle bases align to TRBD1. Measured from the cysteine to the phenylalanine, the CDR3 is 14 residues long. Only the CDR3 part of the read is kept: 42 bases, read in frame from the first base. Germline trimming amounts to 6 bases on V and 1 base on J, with 3 as the count of junction bases outside the gene matches. CDR1 LNHDA and CDR2 SQIVND were looked up in the germline V gene (reference sequence). Outside the CDR3, residues come from the reference TRBV19 and TRBJ1-1 proteins, so the full variable domain is: DGGITQSPKYLFRKEGQNVTLSCEQNLNHDAMYWYRQDPGQGLRLIYYSQIVNDFQKGDIAEGYSVSREKKESFPLTVTSAQKNPTAFYLCASRDRGKNTEAFFGQGTRLTVV.